One and the same sample provided the 5 T cell receptor beta chains below, sequenced in a study of blood T cell repertoires in COVID-19. The method was immunoSEQ multiplex PCR; TCRdb's version includes in-frame clones alone and lacks a portion of them. The sample contains around 230,000 clones, approximately 90% of which appear only once. The specimen was PBMCs or T cells enriched from blood (not recorded which). Receptors were obtained from a man aged 18 to 30 with acute COVID-19.

The chain uses TRBV3-1 (or the pseudogene TRBV3-2) and TRBJ2-1; 11 bases agree with TRBD2. Trimming removed 6 bases from V and 3 bases from J; junction bases left unmatched: 4. The CDR3 spans 15 residues. Germline V gene sequence: CDR1 LGHDT, CDR2 YNNKEL (reference sequence). CDR3 nucleotides: TGTGCCAGCAGGAAGACTAGCGGGATCTACAATGAGCAGTTCTTC. Amino acid sequence: CASRKTSGIYNEQFF.

This chain uses TRBV30 with TRBJ2-7; 7 nucleotides line up with TRBD1. The CDR3 has 13 residues. CDR1 GTSNPN and CDR2 SVGIG come from the germline V gene (reference sequence). The V segment lost 3 bases and the J segment 3 bases; nucleotides outside the gene matches: 5. The CDR3 DNA reads TGTGCCTGGAGAAAGCAGGGGGTCTACGAGCAGTACTTC. Residues: CAWRKQGVYEQYF. The full variable domain, with the rest looked up from reference TRBV30 and TRBJ2-7, is SQTIHQWPATLVQPVGSPLSLECTVEGTSNPNLYWYRQAAGRGLQLLFYSVGIGQISSEVPQNLSASRPQDRQFILSSKKLLLSDSGFYLCAWRKQGVYEQYFGPGTRLTVT.

The V gene is TRBV11-1, the J gene TRBJ2-1, with D perhaps TRBD2 (7 bases). The CDR3 is 16 amino acids. Germline CDR1 reads SGHAT; CDR2 reads FQDESV (reference sequence). The V and J ends lost 3 bases and 3 bases respectively, with 15 bases between them. The CDR3 DNA follows: TGTGCCAGCAGCTTCGGGTGGGGGGGCAACTACAATGAGCAGTTCTTC. It specifies CASSFGWGGNYNEQFF.

The chain joins TRBV4-2 to TRBJ1-2, with D perhaps TRBD1 (6 bases). The CDR3 has 15 residues. Germline values: CDR1 LGHNA, CDR2 YNFKEQ. The V gene lost 0 bases and the J gene lost 4 bases, with 12 bases spanning the gap. CDR3 residues: CASSQDTGTAYGYTF. In DNA form, the CDR3 reads TGTGCCAGCAGCCAAGACACAGGGACGGCCTATGGCTACACCTTC.

The chain has TRBV4-2 and TRBJ2-1; D unresolved. The CDR3 length is 12 residues. Trimming cost V 0 bases and J 9 bases, with 6 bases left between them. Looked up from germline, CDR1 is LGHNA and CDR2 is YNFKEQ. The CDR3 spells CASSQDLVEQFF. In DNA form, the CDR3 reads TGTGCCAGCAGCCAAGATCTAGTTGAGCAGTTCTTC.